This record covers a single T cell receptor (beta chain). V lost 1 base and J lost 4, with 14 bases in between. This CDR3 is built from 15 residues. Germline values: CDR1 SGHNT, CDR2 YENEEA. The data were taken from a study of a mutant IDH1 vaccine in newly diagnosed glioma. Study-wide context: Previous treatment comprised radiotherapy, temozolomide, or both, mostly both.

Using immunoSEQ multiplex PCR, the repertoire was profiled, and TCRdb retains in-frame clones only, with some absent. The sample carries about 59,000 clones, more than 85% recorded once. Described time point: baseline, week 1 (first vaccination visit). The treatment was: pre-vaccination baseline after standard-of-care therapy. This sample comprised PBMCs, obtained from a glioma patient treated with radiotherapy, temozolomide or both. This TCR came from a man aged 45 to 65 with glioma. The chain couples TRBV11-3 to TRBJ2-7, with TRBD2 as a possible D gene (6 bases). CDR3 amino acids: CASSLGRNGSYEQYF. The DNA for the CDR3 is TGTGCCAGCAGCTTAGGCCGAAACGGGAGTTACGAGCAGTACTTC. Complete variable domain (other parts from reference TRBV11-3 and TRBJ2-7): EAGVVQSPRYKIIEKKQPVAFWCNPISGHNTLYWYLQNLGQGPELLIRYENEEAVDDSQLPKDRFSAERLKGVDSTLKIQPAELGDSAVYLCASSLGRNGSYEQYFGPGTRLTVT.